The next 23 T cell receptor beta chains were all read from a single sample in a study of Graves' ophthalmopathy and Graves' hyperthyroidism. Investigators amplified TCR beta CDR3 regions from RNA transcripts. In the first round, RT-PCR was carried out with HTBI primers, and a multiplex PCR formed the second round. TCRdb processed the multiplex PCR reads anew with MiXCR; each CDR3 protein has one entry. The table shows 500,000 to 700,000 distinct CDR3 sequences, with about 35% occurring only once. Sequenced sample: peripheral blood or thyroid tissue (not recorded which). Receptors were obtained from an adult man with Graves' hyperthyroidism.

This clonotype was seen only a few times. The CDR3 sequence: CASSLYSASSNYGYTF. For the CDR3, the DNA is TGTGCCAGCAGTTTGTACAGCGCTTCCTCTAACTATGGCTACACCTTC. V is TRBV27 and J is TRBJ1-2; D uncertain. This CDR3 spans 16 amino acids. Looked up from germline, CDR1 is MNHEY and CDR2 is SMNVEV (reference sequence). The V gene lost 3 bases and the J gene lost 0 bases, with 14 bases spanning the gap.

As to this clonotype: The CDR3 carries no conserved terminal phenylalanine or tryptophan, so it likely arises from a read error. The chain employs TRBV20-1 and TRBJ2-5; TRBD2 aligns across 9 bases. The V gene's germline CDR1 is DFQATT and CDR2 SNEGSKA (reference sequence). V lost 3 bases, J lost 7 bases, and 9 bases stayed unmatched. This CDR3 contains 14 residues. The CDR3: CSARAGGPWGTQYS. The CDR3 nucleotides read TGCAGTGCTAGGGCGGGGGGGCCTTGGGGGACCCAGTACTCC.

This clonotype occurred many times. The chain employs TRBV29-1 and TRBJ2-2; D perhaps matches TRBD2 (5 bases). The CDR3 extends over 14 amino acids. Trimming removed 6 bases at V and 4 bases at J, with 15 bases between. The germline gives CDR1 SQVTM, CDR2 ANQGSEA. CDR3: CSVNGGPSTGELFF. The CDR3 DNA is TGCAGCGTCAATGGCGGGCCGAGCACCGGGGAGCTGTTTTTT.

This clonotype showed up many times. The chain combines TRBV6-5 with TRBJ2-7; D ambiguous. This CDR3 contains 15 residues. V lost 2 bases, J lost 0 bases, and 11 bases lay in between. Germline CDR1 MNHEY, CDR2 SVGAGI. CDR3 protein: CASSYGETVSYEQYF. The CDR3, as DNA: TGTGCCAGCAGTTACGGAGAAACGGTCTCCTACGAGCAGTACTTC.

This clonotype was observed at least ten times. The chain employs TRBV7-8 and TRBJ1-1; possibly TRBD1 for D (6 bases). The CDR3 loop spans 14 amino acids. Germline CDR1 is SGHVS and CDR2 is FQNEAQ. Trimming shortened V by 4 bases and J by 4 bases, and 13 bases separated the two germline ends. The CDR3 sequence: CASSSLGGITEAFF. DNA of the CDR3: TGTGCCAGCAGCTCTTTAGGGGGGATCACTGAAGCTTTCTTT.

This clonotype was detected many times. Here the CDR3 reads CASSPQMGRDTGELFF. In DNA, the CDR3 is TGTGCCAGCAGCCCACAGATGGGGAGGGACACCGGGGAGCTGTTTTTT. The chain combines TRBV7-3 with TRBJ2-2; 7 bases line up with TRBD2. Germline V gene data show CDR1 as SGHTA and CDR2 as FQGTGA. The CDR3 sequence is 16 residues long. Germline trimming cut 5 bases from V and 3 bases from J; bases unmatched to any gene: 9.

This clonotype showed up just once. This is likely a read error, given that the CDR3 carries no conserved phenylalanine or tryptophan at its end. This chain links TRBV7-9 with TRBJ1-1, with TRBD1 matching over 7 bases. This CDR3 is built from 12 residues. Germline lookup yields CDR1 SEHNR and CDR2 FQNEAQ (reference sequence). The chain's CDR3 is CACSSQGFEAFL. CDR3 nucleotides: TGTGCCTGCAGCTCACAGGGGTTTGAAGCTTTCCTT.

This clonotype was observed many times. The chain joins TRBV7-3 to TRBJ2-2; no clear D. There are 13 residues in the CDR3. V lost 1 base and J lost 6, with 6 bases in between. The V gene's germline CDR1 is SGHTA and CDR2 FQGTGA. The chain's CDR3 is CASSLNSAGELFF. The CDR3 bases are TGTGCCAGCAGCTTAAATTCAGCCGGGGAGCTGTTTTTT.

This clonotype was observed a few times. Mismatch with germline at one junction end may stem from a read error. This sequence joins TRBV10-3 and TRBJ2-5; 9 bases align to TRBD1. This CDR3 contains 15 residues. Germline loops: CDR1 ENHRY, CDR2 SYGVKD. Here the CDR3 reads CASSQEYRGRETQYF. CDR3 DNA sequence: TGTGCCAGCAGTCAAGAATACAGGGGGCGAGAGACCCAGTACTTC.

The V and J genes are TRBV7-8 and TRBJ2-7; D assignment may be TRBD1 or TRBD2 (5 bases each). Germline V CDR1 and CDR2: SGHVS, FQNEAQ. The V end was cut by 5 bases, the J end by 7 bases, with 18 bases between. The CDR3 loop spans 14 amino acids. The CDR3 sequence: CASSHPIGTLEQYF. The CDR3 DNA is TGTGCCAGCAGCCATCCCATCGGGACCCTGGAGCAGTACTTC.

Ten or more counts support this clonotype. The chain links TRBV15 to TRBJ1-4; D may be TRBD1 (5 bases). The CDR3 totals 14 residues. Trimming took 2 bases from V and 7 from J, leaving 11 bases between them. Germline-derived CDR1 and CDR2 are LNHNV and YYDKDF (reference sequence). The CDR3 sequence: CATSRRDSAEKLFF. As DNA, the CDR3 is TGTGCCACCAGCAGACGGGACTCGGCTGAAAAACTGTTTTTT.

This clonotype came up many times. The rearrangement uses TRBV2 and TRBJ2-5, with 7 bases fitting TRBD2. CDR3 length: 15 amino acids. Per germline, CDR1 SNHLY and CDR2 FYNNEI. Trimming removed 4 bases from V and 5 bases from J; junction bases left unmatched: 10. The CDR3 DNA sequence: TGTGCCAGCAGTGGGGACTATAACAACGGGGAGACCCAGTACTTC. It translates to CASSGDYNNGETQYF.

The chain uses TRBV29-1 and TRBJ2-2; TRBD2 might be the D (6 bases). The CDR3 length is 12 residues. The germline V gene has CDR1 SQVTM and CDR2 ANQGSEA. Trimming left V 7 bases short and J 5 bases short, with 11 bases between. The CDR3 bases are TGCAGCGGGGGCGGGGCAACCGGGGAGCTGTTTTTT. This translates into CSGGGATGELFF.

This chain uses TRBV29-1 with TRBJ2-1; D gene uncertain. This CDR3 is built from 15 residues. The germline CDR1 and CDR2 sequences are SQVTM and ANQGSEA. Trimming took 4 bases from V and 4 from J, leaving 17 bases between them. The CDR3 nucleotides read TGCAGCGTTGTGCGGCGGCTATCCCAATACAATGAGCAGTTCTTC. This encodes CSVVRRLSQYNEQFF.

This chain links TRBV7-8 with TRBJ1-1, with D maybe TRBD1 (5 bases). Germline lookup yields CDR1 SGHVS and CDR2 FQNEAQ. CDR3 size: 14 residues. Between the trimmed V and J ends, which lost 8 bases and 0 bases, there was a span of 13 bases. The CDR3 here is CASRQSDMNTEAFF. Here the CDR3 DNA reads TGTGCCAGCCGACAGTCTGACATGAACACTGAAGCTTTCTTT. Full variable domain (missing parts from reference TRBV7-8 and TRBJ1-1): GAGVSQSPRYKVAKRGQDVALRCDPISGHVSLFWYQQALGQGPEFLTYFQNEAQLDKSGLPSDRFFAERPEGSVSTLKIQRTQQEDSAVYLCASRQSDMNTEAFFGQGTRLTVV.

This CDR3 reads CASSWTTGVGTEAFF. The CDR3 DNA follows: TGTGCCAGCAGCTGGACTACAGGGGTGGGCACTGAAGCTTTCTTT. This rearrangement joins TRBV7-6 to TRBJ1-1, with TRBD1 matching 7 bases. This CDR3 has 15 residues. The junction had 9 bases not matched to a gene; V was cut back by 4 bases and J by 4 bases. Germline V CDR1 and CDR2: SGHVS, FNYEAQ.

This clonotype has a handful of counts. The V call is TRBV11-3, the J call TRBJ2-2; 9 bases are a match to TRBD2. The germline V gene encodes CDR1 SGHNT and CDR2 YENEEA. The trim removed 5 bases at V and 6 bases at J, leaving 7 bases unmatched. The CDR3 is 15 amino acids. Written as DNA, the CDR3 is TGTGCCAGCAGCATCGGACTAGCGCGGGCCGGGGAGCTGTTTTTT. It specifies CASSIGLARAGELFF. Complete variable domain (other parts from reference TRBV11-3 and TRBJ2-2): EAGVVQSPRYKIIEKKQPVAFWCNPISGHNTLYWYLQNLGQGPELLIRYENEEAVDDSQLPKDRFSAERLKGVDSTLKIQPAELGDSAVYLCASSIGLARAGELFFGEGSRLTVL.

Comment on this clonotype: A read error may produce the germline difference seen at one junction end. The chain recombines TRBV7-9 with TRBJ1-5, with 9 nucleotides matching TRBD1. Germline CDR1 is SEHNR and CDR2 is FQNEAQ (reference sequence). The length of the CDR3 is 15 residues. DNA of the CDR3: TGCGCCAGCAGCTGGGACAGGGATGGCAATCAGCCCCAGCATTTT. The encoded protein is CASSWDRDGNQPQHF.

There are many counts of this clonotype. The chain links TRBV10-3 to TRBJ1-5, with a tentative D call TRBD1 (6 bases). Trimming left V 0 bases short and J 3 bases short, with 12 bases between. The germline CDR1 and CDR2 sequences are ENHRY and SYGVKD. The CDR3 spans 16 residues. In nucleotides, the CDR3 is TGTGCCATCAGTGAGTCGAACGGGGGGCTCAATCAGCCCCAGCATTTT. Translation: CAISESNGGLNQPQHF.

The CDR3 DNA reads as TGTGCCAGCCCAACGGGGAGGGGGCCCTACGAGCAGTACTTC. It codes for CASPTGRGPYEQYF. V and J are TRBV12-3 or TRBV12-4 and TRBJ2-7; D may correspond to TRBD1 or TRBD2 (7 bases each). The CDR3 runs to 14 residues. The ends were cut back, 8 bases at V and 2 bases at J, with 16 bases in the middle.

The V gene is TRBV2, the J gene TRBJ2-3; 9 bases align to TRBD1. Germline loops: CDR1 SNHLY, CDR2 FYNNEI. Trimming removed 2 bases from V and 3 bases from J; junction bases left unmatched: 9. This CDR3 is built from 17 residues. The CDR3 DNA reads TGTGCCAGCAGTGAAAATACAGGGGGCGCAAGGACAGATACGCAGTATTTT. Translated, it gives CASSENTGGARTDTQYF.

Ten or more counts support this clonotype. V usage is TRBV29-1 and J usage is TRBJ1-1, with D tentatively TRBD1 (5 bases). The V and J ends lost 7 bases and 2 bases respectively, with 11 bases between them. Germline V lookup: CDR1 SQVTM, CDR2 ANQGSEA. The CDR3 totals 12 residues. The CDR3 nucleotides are TGCAGCGCCCGACAGACTAACACTGAAGCTTTCTTT. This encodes CSARQTNTEAFF.

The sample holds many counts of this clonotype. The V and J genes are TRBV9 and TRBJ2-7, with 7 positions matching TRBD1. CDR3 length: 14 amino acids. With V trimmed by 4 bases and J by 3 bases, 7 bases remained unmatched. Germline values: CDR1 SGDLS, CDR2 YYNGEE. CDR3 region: CASSTRDSGYEQYF. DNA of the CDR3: TGTGCCAGCAGCACTCGGGACAGCGGCTACGAGCAGTACTTC.